The 19 T cell receptor beta chains listed next were all sequenced from one sample in a study of T cells after yellow fever vaccination. TCRdb passed the 5' RACE reads through MiXCR, listing each CDR3 protein once. The repertoire includes some 300,000 distinct CDR3 sequences, under 9% of them detected once, and about 3.7% sits in the top ten. Sequencing was performed on CD4+ T cells sorted from PBMCs, taken 5 days after the yellow fever booster vaccination. The source of these receptors is a man between 18 and 29 years old who received the YFV17D yellow fever vaccine.

This clonotype has just a few counts. The V and J genes are TRBV12-3 or TRBV12-4 and TRBJ1-2, with unresolved D. The CDR3 totals 13 residues. The V end lost 7 bases, the J end lost 5 bases, and 14 bases lay between the germline ends. CDR3: CASKRTTSYGYTF. CDR3 DNA: TGTGCCAGCAAACGAACGACTAGTTATGGCTACACCTTC.

The chain joins TRBV23-1 to TRBJ2-7; possibly TRBD2 for D (5 bases). TRBV23-1 is treated as an ORF (open reading frame) with a function not yet certain. V lost 0 bases to trimming and J lost 0 bases, with 9 bases between them. This CDR3 has 15 amino acids. CDR3 sequence: CASSQSPGSSYEQYV. CDR3 sequence (DNA): TGCGCCAGCAGTCAATCCCCGGGGAGCTCCTACGAGCAGTACGTC.

The genes are TRBV14 and TRBJ2-3; the D call may be TRBD1 or TRBD2 (5 bases each). With 5 bases removed from V and 1 base from J, the gap between germline ends came to 13 bases. The CDR3 consists of 15 residues. Germline values: CDR1 SGHDN, CDR2 FVKESK. The CDR3 DNA reads as TGTGCCAGCAGCATGTGGGGGATAGGCACAGATACGCAGTATTTT. Its translation: CASSMWGIGTDTQYF.

V is TRBV9 and J is TRBJ1-6, with TRBD1 identical over 7 bases. Germline trimming cut 4 bases from V and 4 bases from J; bases unmatched to any gene: 2. This CDR3 contains 14 residues. The V gene's germline CDR1 is SGDLS and CDR2 YYNGEE. CDR3 loop: CASSQTGYNSPLHF. In nucleotides, the CDR3 is TGTGCCAGCAGCCAGACAGGGTATAATTCACCCCTCCACTTT.

This clonotype was seen repeatedly, ten times or more. J is TRBJ2-2 and V is TRBV10-3; D is unclear. Trimming removed 2 bases at V and 1 base at J, with 5 bases between. CDR1 and CDR2 from the germline V gene are ENHRY and SYGVKD. The CDR3 runs to 14 residues. DNA of the CDR3: TGTGCCATCAGTGAGAGACAGAACACCGGGGAGCTGTTTTTT. This encodes CAISERQNTGELFF.

CDR3 amino acids: CASSQKGLRYNEQFF. The CDR3 DNA is TGTGCCAGCAGCCAAAAAGGACTGAGATACAATGAGCAGTTCTTC. The rearrangement joins TRBV14 to TRBJ2-1, with D possibly being TRBD2 (5 bases). The length of the CDR3 is 15 residues. V shed 2 bases and J shed 4 bases, with 12 bases lying between them. CDR1 SGHDN and CDR2 FVKESK come from the germline V gene.

The table lists this clonotype with many counts. The chain joins TRBV29-1 to TRBJ1-1; tentatively, D is TRBD1 (6 bases). Trimming cost V 7 bases and J 0 bases, with 12 bases left between them. Germline values: CDR1 SQVTM, CDR2 ANQGSEA. The CDR3 is 13 amino acids. CDR3 protein: CSANRELNTEAFF. DNA for the CDR3: TGCAGCGCGAACAGGGAATTGAACACTGAAGCTTTCTTT.

At least ten counts were recorded for this clonotype. The chain uses TRBV5-1 and TRBJ2-6; 8 nucleotides agree with TRBD1. Germline lookup yields CDR1 SGHRS and CDR2 YFSETQ. The ends lost 5 bases at V and 4 bases at J; junction bases unmatched: 5. This CDR3 contains 15 residues. The CDR3: CASSAGGFGANVLTF. The CDR3 region has the DNA TGCGCCAGCAGTGCAGGGGGCTTCGGGGCCAACGTCCTGACTTTC.

This clonotype occurred a few times. This chain links TRBV20-1 with TRBJ1-1; D remains ambiguous. Trimming took 3 bases from V and 6 from J, leaving 11 bases between them. CDR1 and CDR2 (germline): DFQATT, SNEGSKA (reference sequence). The CDR3 spans 12 residues. The CDR3 DNA follows: TGCAGTGCTAGGCGGGGAGGTGCTGAAGCTTTCTTT. Its translation: CSARRGGAEAFF.

This clonotype was seen a handful of times. The V call is TRBV29-1, the J call TRBJ2-1; TRBD2 aligns across 7 bases. The CDR3 runs 16 residues. Germline CDR1 is SQVTM and CDR2 is ANQGSEA. Trimming removed 3 bases from V and 0 bases from J; junction bases left unmatched: 8. CDR3 sequence (DNA): TGCAGCGTTGAGTATGGCGGGGGTAGCTCCTACAATGAGCAGTTCTTC. This encodes CSVEYGGGSSYNEQFF.

This clonotype has only a few counts. The V and J genes are TRBV12-3 or TRBV12-4 and TRBJ1-5; TRBD1 aligns across 8 bases. The V gene end was trimmed by 7 bases and the J gene end by 5 bases; junction bases not matched to a gene: 7. This CDR3 is built from 14 residues. The CDR3 sequence is CASNPGQGHQPQHF. The CDR3 DNA reads as TGTGCCAGCAATCCTGGACAGGGACATCAGCCCCAGCATTTT.

The chain employs TRBV5-6 and TRBJ2-7; no firm D call. V dropped 2 bases and J dropped 6 bases, with 12 bases sitting between them. Per germline, CDR1 SGHDT and CDR2 YYEEEE. The CDR3 is 13 amino acids. The CDR3 protein is CASSLWSPGEQYF. CDR3 DNA sequence: TGTGCCAGCAGCTTATGGTCCCCAGGCGAGCAGTACTTC.

This clonotype was found a few times. The chain combines TRBV25-1 with TRBJ1-1, with TRBD1 as a possible D gene (6 bases). V lost 0 bases, J lost 11 bases, and 13 bases lay in between. There are 13 residues in the CDR3. Germline assignment: CDR1 MGHDK and CDR2 SYGVNS. The CDR3 nucleotides read TGTGCCAGCAGTGAATACGGGGGCCAGGGGGCTTTCTTT. This encodes CASSEYGGQGAFF.

This chain links TRBV5-1 with TRBJ1-2; D unclear. The germline gives CDR1 SGHRS, CDR2 YFSETQ. Trimming cost V 7 bases and J 6 bases, with 22 bases left between them. The CDR3 has 15 amino acids. CDR3: CASGSPGEGGNGYTF. For the CDR3, the DNA is TGCGCCAGCGGATCTCCTGGTGAAGGCGGAAATGGCTACACCTTC.

This clonotype showed up just a few times. J is TRBJ1-2 and V is TRBV20-1; unclear D gene. There are 12 residues in the CDR3. The V end lost 7 bases, the J end lost 0 bases, and 9 bases lay between the germline ends. Germline values: CDR1 DFQATT, CDR2 SNEGSKA (reference sequence). CDR3 loop: CSVRTPNYGYTF. As DNA, the CDR3 is TGCAGTGTCCGAACGCCTAACTATGGCTACACCTTC.

This clonotype was seen more than once but under ten times. This chain connects TRBV9 to TRBJ2-1, with D maybe TRBD2 (6 bases). V dropped 4 bases and J dropped 8 bases, with 16 bases sitting between them. The CDR3 is 14 residues long. Germline CDR1 and CDR2: SGDLS and YYNGEE. CDR3 protein: CASSPRTWGDEQFF. CDR3 coding DNA: TGTGCCAGCAGCCCCCGAACTTGGGGGGATGAGCAGTTCTTC.

This clonotype was seen many times. Written as DNA, the CDR3 is TGTGCCAGCAGCGATCGGCGGGGGGGCGCGAGCAATGAGCAGTTCTTC. This encodes CASSDRRGGASNEQFF. V and J are TRBV9 and TRBJ2-1; 9 positions match TRBD2. Germline CDR1 and CDR2: SGDLS and YYNGEE. Trimming removed 3 bases from V and 6 bases from J; junction bases left unmatched: 10. The CDR3 is made up of 16 amino acids.

A few counts support this clonotype. This chain uses TRBV6-1 with TRBJ1-1; D unresolved. CDR1 is MNHNS and CDR2 is SASEGT in the germline V gene. The CDR3 has 14 residues. V shed 9 bases and J shed 3 bases, with 17 bases lying between them. DNA of the CDR3: TGTGCCAGTCAAGGGAGGGTAGCGGACACTGAAGCTTTCTTT. Encoded protein: CASQGRVADTEAFF.

This clonotype was seen more than once but under ten times. CDR3 bases: TGCGCCAGCAGCTTGGTCTTTTCCAGCGGGGGTTCCTACAATGAGCAGTTCTTC. This gives the protein CASSLVFSSGGSYNEQFF. This chain uses TRBV5-1 with TRBJ2-1, with 8 nucleotides matching TRBD2. V trimming: 0 bases; J trimming: 1 base; junction bases outside the gene matches: 9. Germline CDR1 and CDR2: SGHRS and YFSETQ. This CDR3 comprises 18 residues.